This T cell receptor (beta chain) was recovered during a study of blood T cell repertoires in COVID-19. Only in-frame clones appear in the TCRdb table, and some are missing; sequencing was by immunoSEQ multiplex PCR. The sample lists about 200,000 clones, over 85% seen once, with around 4.2% in the top ten. The ends lost 2 bases at V and 8 bases at J; junction bases unmatched: 8. CDR1 is KGHSH, CDR2 LQKENI, per germline. This CDR3 is 15 amino acids long. Participants spanned ages about 18 to 100 years and resided in about two dozen US areas. Cohorts were based on clinical histories the participants reported.

The chain joins TRBV18 to TRBJ2-1, with 8 bases aligning to TRBD1. The specimen was PBMCs or T cells enriched from blood (not recorded which). This TCR was recovered from a woman aged 30 to 39 with acute COVID-19. DNA for the CDR3: TGTGCCAGCTCACCAGGGACAGGTCCCCTCCATGAGCAGTTCTTC. Encoded protein: CASSPGTGPLHEQFF.